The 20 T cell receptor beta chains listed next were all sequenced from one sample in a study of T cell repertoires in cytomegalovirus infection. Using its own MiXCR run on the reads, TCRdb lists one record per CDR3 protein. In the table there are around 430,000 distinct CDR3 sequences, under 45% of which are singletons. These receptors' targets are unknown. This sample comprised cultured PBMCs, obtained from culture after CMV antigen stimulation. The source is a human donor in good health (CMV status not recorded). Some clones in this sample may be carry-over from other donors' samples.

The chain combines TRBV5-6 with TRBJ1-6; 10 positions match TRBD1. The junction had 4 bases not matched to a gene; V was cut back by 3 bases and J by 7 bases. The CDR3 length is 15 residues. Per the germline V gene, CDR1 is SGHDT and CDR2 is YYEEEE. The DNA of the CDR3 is TGTGCCAGCAGCTCGATGGGACAGGGGAATTCACCCCTCCACTTT. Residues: CASSSMGQGNSPLHF.

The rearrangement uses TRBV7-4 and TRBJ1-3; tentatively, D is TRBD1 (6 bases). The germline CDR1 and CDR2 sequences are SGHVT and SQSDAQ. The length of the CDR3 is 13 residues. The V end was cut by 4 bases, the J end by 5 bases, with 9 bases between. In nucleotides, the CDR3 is TGTGCCAGCAGCTACAGGGAAAGAAACACCATATATTTT. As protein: CASSYRERNTIYF.

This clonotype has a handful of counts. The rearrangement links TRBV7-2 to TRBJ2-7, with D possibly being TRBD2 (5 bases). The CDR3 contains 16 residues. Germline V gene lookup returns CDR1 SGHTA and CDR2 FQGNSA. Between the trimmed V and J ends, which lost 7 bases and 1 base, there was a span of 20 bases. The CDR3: CASTFSGSGISYEQYF. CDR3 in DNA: TGTGCCAGCACCTTTTCCGGAAGCGGCATATCCTACGAGCAGTACTTC.

The CDR3 loop is CASSRRQYGYTF. CDR3 nucleotide sequence: TGTGCCAGCAGCCGAAGACAGTATGGCTACACCTTC. V gene TRBV5-6 combines with J gene TRBJ1-2; tentative D call: TRBD1 (5 bases). V lost 4 bases, J lost 5 bases, and 9 bases lay in between. Germline assignment: CDR1 SGHDT and CDR2 YYEEEE. This CDR3 has 12 residues.

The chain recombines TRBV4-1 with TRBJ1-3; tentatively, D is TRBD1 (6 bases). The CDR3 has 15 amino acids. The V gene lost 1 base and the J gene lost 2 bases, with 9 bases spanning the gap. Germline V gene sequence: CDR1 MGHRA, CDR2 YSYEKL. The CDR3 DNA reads TGCGCCAGCAGCCAAGGGACAGCCACTGGAAACACCATATATTTT. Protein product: CASSQGTATGNTIYF.

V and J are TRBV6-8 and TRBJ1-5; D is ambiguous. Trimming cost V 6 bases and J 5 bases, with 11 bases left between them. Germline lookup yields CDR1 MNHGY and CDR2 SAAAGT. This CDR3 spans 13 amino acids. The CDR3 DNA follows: TGTGCCAGCAGCGACACTGGGCATCAGCCCCAGCATTTT. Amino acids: CASSDTGHQPQHF.

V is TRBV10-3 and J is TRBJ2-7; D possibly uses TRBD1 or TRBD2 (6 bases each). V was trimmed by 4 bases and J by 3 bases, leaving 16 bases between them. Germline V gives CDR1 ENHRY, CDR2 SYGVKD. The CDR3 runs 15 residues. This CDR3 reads CAISGGAPGNYEQYF. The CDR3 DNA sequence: TGTGCCATCAGTGGGGGGGCGCCGGGAAACTACGAGCAGTACTTC.

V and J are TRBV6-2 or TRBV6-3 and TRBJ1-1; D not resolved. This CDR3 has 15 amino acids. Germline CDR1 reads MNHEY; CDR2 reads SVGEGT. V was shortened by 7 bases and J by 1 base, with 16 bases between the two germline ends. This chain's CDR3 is CASTLRPATNTEAFF. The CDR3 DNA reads TGTGCCAGCACCCTTCGCCCGGCCACGAACACTGAAGCTTTCTTT.

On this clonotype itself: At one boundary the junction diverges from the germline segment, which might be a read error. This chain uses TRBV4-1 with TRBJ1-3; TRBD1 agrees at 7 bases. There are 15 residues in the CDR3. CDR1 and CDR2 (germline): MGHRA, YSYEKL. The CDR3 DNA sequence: TGTGCCAGCCACTCGGACAGGTTCTCTGGAAACACCATATATTTT. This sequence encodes CASHSDRFSGNTIYF.

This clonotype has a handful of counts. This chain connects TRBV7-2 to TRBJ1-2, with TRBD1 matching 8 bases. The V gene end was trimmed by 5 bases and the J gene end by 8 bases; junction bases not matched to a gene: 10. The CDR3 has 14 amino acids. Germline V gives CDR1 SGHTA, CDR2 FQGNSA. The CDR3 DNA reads TGTGCCAGCAGCCCAGTGGGGACAGGAGAGGGCTACACCTTC. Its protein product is CASSPVGTGEGYTF.

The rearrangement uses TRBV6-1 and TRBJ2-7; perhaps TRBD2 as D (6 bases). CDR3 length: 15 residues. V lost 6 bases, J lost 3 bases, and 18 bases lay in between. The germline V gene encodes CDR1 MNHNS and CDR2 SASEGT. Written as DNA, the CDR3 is TGTGCCAGCAGCCCACTGAAGGGAGGTGGCTACGAGCAGTACTTC. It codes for CASSPLKGGGYEQYF.

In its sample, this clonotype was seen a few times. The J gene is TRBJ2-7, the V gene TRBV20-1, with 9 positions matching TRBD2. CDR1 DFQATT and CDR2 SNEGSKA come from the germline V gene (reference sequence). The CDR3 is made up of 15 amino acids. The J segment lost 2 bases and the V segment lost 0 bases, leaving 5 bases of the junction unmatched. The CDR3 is CSARDLLAGTYEQYF. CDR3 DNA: TGCAGTGCTAGAGATTTACTAGCGGGCACCTACGAGCAGTACTTC.

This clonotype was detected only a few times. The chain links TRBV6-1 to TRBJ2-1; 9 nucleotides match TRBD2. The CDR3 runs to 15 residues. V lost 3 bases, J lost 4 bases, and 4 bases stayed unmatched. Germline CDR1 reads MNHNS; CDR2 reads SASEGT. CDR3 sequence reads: CASSERGGTYNEQFF. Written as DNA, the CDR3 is TGTGCCAGCAGTGAGCGGGGGGGCACATACAATGAGCAGTTCTTC.

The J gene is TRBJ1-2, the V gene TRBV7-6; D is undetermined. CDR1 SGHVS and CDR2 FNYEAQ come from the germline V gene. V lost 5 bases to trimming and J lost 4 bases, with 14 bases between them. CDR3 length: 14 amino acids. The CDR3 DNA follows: TGTGCCAGCAGCCCCCGGAGAGGGTCCTATGGCTACACCTTC. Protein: CASSPRRGSYGYTF.

The chain's CDR3 is CASSIQLFPAEPSYEQYF. CDR3 sequence (DNA): TGTGCCAGTAGTATCCAGCTTTTCCCGGCGGAGCCCTCCTACGAGCAGTACTTC. The chain employs TRBV19 and TRBJ2-7; D unclear. Germline V gene lookup returns CDR1 LNHDA and CDR2 SQIVND (reference sequence). CDR3 length equals 18 residues. Trimming cost V 3 bases and J 0 bases, with 21 bases left between them.

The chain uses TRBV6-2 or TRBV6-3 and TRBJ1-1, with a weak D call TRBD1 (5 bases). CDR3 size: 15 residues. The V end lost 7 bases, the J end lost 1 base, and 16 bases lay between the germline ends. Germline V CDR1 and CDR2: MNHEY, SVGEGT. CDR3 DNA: TGTGCCAGCACAAGTCGGGGCAGAAAGAACACTGAAGCTTTCTTT. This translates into CASTSRGRKNTEAFF.

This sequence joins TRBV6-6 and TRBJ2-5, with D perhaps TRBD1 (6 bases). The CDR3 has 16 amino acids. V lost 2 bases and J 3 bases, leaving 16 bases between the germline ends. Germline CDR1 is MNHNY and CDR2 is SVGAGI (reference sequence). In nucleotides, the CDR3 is TGTGCCAGCAGTTACGTTTGGGGGCCCGGGGAAGAGACCCAGTACTTC. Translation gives CASSYVWGPGEETQYF.

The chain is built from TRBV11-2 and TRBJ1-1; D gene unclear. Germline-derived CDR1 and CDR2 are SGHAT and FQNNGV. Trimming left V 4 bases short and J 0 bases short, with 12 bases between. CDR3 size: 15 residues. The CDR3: CASSSWTGLNTEAFF. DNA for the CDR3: TGTGCCAGCAGCTCGTGGACCGGACTGAACACTGAAGCTTTCTTT.

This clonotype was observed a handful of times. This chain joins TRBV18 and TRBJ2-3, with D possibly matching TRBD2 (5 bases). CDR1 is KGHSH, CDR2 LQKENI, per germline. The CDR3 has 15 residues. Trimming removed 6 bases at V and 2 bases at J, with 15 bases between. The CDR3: CASSPEAASTDTQYF. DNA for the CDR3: TGTGCCAGCTCGCCCGAAGCGGCCTCCACAGATACGCAGTATTTT.

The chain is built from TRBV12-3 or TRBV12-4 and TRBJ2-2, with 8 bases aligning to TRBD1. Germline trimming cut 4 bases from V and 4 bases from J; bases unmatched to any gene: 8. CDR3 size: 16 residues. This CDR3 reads CASSSAQGVITGELFF. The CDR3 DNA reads TGTGCCAGCAGTTCCGCACAGGGGGTCATCACCGGGGAGCTGTTTTTT.